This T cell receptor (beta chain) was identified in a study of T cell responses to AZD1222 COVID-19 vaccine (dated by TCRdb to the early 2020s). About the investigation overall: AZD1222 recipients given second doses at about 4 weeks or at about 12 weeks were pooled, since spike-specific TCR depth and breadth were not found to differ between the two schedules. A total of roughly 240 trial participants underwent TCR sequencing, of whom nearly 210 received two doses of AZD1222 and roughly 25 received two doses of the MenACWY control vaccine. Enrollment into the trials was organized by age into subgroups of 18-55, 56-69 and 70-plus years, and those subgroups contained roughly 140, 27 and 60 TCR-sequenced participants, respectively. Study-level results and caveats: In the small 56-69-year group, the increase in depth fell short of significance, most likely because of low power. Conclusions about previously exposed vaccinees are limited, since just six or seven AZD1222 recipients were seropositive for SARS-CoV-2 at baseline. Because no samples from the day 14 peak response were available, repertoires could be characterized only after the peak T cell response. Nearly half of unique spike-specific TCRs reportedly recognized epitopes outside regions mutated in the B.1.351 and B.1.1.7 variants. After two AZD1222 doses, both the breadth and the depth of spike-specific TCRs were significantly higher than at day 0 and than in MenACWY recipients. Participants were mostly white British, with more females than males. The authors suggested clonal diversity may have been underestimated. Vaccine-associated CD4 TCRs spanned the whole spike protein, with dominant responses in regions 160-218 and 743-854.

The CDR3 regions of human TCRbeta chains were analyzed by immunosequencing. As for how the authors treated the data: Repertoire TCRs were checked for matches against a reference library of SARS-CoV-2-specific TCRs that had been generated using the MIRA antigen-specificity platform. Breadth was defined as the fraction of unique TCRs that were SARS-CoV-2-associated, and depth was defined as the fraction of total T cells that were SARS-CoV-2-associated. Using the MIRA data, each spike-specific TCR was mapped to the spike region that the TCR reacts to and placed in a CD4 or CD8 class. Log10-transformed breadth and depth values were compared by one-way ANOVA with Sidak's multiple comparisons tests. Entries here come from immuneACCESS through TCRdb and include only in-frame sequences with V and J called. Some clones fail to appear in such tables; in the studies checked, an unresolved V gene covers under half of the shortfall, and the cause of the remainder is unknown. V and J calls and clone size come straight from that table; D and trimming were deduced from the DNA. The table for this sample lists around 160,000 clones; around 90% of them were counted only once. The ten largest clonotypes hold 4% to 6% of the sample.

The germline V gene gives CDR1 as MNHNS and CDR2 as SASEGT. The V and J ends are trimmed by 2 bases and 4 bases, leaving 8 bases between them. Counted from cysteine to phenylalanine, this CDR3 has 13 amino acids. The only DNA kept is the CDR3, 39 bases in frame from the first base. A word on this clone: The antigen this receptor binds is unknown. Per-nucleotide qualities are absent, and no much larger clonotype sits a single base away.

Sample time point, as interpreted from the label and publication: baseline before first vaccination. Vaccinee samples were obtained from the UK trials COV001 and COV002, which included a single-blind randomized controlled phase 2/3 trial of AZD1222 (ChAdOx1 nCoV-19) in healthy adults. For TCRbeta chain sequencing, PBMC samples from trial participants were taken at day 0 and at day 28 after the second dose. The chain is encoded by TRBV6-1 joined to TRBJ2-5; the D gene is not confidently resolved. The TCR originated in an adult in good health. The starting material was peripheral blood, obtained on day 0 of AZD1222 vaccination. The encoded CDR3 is CASSEIGLETQYF. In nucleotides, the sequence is TGTGCCAGCAGTGAAATTGGCTTAGAGACCCAGTACTTC.